Listed below are T cell receptor beta chains from one sample, sequenced in a study of T-cell reconstitution after alpha-beta-depleted transplantation in children. Via MiXCR, TCRdb re-called the PCR reads, giving one row per CDR3 protein. The sample has some 200,000 distinct CDR3 sequences, around 9.6% seen once; the top ten hold over 5%. Sequences were derived from PBMCs from the stem cell graft donor, sampled from the stem cell graft. These receptors came from a human donor who donated a stem cell graft to a child with acute lymphoblastic leukemia. Each CDR3 is given with its conserved first and last residue.

v_call: TRBV29-1; j_call: TRBJ1-2; cdr3_aa: CSDSGGVGYTF
v_call: TRBV5-6; j_call: TRBJ2-3; cdr3_aa: CASSVNRGTQYF
v_call: TRBV6-1; j_call: TRBJ1-1; cdr3_aa: CASSRQIRRTEAFF
v_call: TRBV6-1; j_call: TRBJ1-1; cdr3_aa: CASSVGRQNTEAFF
v_call: TRBV20-1; j_call: TRBJ2-1; cdr3_aa: CSARAGSGNYNEQFF
v_call: TRBV7-9; j_call: TRBJ2-7; cdr3_aa: CASSLLSGASYEQYF
v_call: TRBV20-1; j_call: TRBJ2-7; cdr3_aa: CSATGRDSSYEQYF
v_call: TRBV5-5; j_call: TRBJ1-5; cdr3_aa: CASSLGWIGVANQPQHF
v_call: TRBV7-2; j_call: TRBJ2-5; cdr3_aa: CASSLTLEPLETQYF
v_call: TRBV7-2; j_call: TRBJ2-3; cdr3_aa: CASSLGRGQAEGTQYF
v_call: TRBV30; j_call: TRBJ2-3; cdr3_aa: CAWSPSGDTQYF
v_call: TRBV29-1; j_call: TRBJ2-5; cdr3_aa: CSAQQGQETQYF
v_call: TRBV4-1; j_call: TRBJ2-7; cdr3_aa: CATCPYEQYF
v_call: TRBV20-1; j_call: TRBJ1-2; cdr3_aa: CSARDLNGGYGYTF
v_call: TRBV3-1; j_call: TRBJ2-7; cdr3_aa: CASSQPGARYEQYF
v_call: TRBV7-2; j_call: TRBJ1-2; cdr3_aa: CASSFWTESHYGYTF
v_call: TRBV29-1; j_call: TRBJ2-2; cdr3_aa: CSVAGGPNTGELFF
v_call: TRBV13; j_call: TRBJ1-2; cdr3_aa: CASSSPGHRNYGYTF
v_call: TRBV12-3/TRBV12-4; j_call: TRBJ2-3; cdr3_aa: CASALLAVTDTQYF
v_call: TRBV12-3/TRBV12-4; j_call: TRBJ2-3; cdr3_aa: CASSLPGDTQYF
v_call: TRBV20-1; j_call: TRBJ1-1; cdr3_aa: CSAREGGPTNTEAFF
v_call: TRBV20-1; j_call: TRBJ1-2; cdr3_aa: CSARKQGVDGYTF
v_call: TRBV7-8; j_call: TRBJ1-1; cdr3_aa: CASSFIGQDTEAFF
v_call: TRBV20-1; j_call: TRBJ2-7; cdr3_aa: CSAGAWTGVYYEQYF
v_call: TRBV6-2/TRBV6-3; j_call: TRBJ1-4; cdr3_aa: CASSYSRRGGLGEKLFF
v_call: TRBV6-1; j_call: TRBJ1-2; cdr3_aa: CASSPQGDGGYGYTF
v_call: TRBV5-1; j_call: TRBJ1-6; cdr3_aa: CASSLAGTGAPSPLHF
v_call: TRBV5-1; j_call: TRBJ2-2; cdr3_aa: CASSSTDSHTGELFF
v_call: TRBV5-4; j_call: TRBJ1-6; cdr3_aa: CASSLGAGTYNSPLHF
v_call: TRBV12-3/TRBV12-4; j_call: TRBJ2-2; cdr3_aa: CASSRQGAAGELFF
v_call: TRBV18; j_call: TRBJ2-5; cdr3_aa: CASSATRGVETQYF
v_call: TRBV27; j_call: TRBJ2-2; cdr3_aa: CASSTQGNTGELFF
v_call: TRBV5-1; j_call: TRBJ2-3; cdr3_aa: CASSTQGDTDTQYF
v_call: TRBV12-3/TRBV12-4; j_call: TRBJ2-1; cdr3_aa: CASTRTGTRVNEQFF
v_call: TRBV6-5; j_call: TRBJ1-3; cdr3_aa: CASSPAPPNSGNTIYF
v_call: TRBV7-9; j_call: TRBJ2-7; cdr3_aa: CASSAARGLDEQYF
v_call: TRBV2; j_call: TRBJ1-6; cdr3_aa: CASSVESSYNSPLHF
v_call: TRBV5-1; j_call: TRBJ2-6; cdr3_aa: CASSRRDRGRFYSGANVLTF
v_call: TRBV10-2; j_call: TRBJ2-1; cdr3_aa: CASSDWGVGPNEQFF
v_call: TRBV29-1; j_call: TRBJ2-7; cdr3_aa: CSARTSSSYEQYF
v_call: TRBV5-1; j_call: TRBJ2-1; cdr3_aa: CASSLGSYNEQFF
v_call: TRBV27; j_call: TRBJ1-2; cdr3_aa: CASKPQANYGYTF
v_call: TRBV10-3; j_call: TRBJ2-5; cdr3_aa: CAISESGGANQETQYF
v_call: TRBV7-9; j_call: TRBJ2-1; cdr3_aa: CASSFRPTGTSGRSSYNEQFF
v_call: TRBV6-5; j_call: TRBJ1-2; cdr3_aa: CASSYGRASGYTF
v_call: TRBV6-5; j_call: TRBJ1-5; cdr3_aa: CASSYIAGENQPQHF
v_call: TRBV3-1; j_call: TRBJ2-7; cdr3_aa: CASSQGGFEPLGEQYF
v_call: TRBV20-1; j_call: TRBJ1-1; cdr3_aa: CSARAWPNTEAFF